This T cell receptor (beta chain) is from a study of control samples from healthy donors and cancer patients. Measured with immunoSEQ multiplex PCR; TCRdb has only the in-frame clones, and not every one. Of fewer than 25,000 clones listed, roughly 83% were seen once; the top ten hold about 30%. The table lists this clone with a few counts. Germline values: CDR1 SGHTS, CDR2 YDEGEE. V dropped 4 bases and J dropped 3 bases, with 14 bases sitting between them. CDR3 length: 14 residues. The specimen was PBMCs. The sequence came from a man aged 60 to 69 with head and neck cancer. The genes are TRBV5-8 and TRBJ2-7; D remains unclear. The chain's CDR3 is CASSRGLDRYEQYF. CDR3 coding DNA: TGTGCCAGCAGCCGTGGCCTAGACCGCTACGAGCAGTACTTC.